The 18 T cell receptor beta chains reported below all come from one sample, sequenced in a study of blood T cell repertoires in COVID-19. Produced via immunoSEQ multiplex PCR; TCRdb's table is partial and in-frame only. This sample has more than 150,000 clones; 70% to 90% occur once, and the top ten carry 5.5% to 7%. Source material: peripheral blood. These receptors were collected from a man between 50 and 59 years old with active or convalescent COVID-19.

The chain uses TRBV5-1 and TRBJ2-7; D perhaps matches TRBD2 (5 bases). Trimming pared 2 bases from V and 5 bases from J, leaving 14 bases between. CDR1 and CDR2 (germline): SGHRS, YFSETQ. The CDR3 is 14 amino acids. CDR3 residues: CASSLDGPGNEQYF. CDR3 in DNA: TGCGCCAGCAGCTTAGACGGACCGGGAAACGAGCAGTACTTC.

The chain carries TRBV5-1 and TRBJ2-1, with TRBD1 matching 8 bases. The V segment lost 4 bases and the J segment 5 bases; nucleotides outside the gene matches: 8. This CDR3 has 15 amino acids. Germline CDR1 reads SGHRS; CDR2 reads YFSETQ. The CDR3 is CASSLGQGRHNEQFF. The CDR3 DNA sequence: TGCGCCAGCAGCCTAGGACAGGGTAGACACAATGAGCAGTTCTTC. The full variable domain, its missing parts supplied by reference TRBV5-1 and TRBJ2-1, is KAGVTQTPRYLIKTRGQQVTLSCSPISGHRSVSWYQQTPGQGLQFLFEYFSETQRNKGNFPGRFSGRQFSNSRSEMNVSTLELGDSALYLCASSLGQGRHNEQFFGPGTRLTVL.

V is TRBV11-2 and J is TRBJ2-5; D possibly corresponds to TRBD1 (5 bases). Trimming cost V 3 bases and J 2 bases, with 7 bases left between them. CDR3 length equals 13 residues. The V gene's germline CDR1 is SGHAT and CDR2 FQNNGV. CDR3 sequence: CASSFSGQETQYF. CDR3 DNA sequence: TGTGCCAGCAGCTTTTCAGGGCAAGAGACCCAGTACTTC. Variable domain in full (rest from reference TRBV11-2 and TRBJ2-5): EAGVAQSPRYKIIEKRQSVAFWCNPISGHATLYWYQQILGQGPKLLIQFQNNGVVDDSQLPKDRFSAERLKGVDSTLKIQPAKLEDSAVYLCASSFSGQETQYFGPGTRLLVL.

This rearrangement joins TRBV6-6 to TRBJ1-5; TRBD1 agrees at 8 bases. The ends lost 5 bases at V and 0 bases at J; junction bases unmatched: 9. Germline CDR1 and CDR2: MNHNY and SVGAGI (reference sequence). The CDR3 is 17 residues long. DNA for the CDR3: TGTGCCAGCAGTCCCTCCCCCGGGACAGGTAGCAATCAGCCCCAGCATTTT. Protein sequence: CASSPSPGTGSNQPQHF.

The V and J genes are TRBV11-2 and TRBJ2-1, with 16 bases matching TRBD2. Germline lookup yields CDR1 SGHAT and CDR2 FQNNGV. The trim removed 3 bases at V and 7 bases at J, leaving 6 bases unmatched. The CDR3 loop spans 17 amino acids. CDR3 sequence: CASSFGTSGRASNEQFF. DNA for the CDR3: TGTGCCAGCAGCTTCGGGACTAGCGGGAGGGCCTCTAATGAGCAGTTCTTC.

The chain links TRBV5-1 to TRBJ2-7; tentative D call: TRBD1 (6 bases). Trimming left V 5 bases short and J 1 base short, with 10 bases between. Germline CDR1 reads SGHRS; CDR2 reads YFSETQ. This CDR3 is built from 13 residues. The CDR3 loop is CASRAGVSYEQYF. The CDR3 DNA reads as TGCGCCAGCAGGGCAGGGGTATCCTACGAGCAGTACTTC.

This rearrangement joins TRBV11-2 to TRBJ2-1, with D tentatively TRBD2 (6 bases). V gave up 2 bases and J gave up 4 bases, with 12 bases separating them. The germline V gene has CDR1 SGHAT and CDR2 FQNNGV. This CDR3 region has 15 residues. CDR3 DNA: TGTGCCAGCAGCTTAAGGCTAGCGAGTTACAATGAGCAGTTCTTC. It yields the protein CASSLRLASYNEQFF.

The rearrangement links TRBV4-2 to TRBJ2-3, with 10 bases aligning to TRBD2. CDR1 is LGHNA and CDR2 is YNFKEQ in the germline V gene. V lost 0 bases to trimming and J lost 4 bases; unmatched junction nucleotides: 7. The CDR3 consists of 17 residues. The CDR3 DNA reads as TGTGCCAGCAGCCAAGATCGGATAGCGGGAGGTCCAGATACGCAGTATTTT. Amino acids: CASSQDRIAGGPDTQYF.

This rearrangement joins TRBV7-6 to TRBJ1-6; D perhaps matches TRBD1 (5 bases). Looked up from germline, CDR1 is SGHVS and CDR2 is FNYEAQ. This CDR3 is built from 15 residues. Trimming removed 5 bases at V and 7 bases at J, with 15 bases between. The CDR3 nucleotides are TGTGCCAGCAGCGCAGCCGACAGTAAAAATTCACCCCTCCACTTT. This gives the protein CASSAADSKNSPLHF. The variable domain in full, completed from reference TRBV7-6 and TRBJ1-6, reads GAGVSQSPRYKVTKRGQDVALRCDPISGHVSLYWYRQALGQGPEFLTYFNYEAQQDKSGLPNDRFSAERPEGSISTLTIQRTEQRDSAMYRCASSAADSKNSPLHFGNGTRLTVT.

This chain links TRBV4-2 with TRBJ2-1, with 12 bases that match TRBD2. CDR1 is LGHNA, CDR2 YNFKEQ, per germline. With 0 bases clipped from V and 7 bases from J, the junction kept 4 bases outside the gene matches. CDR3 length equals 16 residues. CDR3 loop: CASSQERLAGANEQFF. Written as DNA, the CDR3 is TGTGCCAGCAGCCAAGAAAGACTAGCGGGAGCTAATGAGCAGTTCTTC.

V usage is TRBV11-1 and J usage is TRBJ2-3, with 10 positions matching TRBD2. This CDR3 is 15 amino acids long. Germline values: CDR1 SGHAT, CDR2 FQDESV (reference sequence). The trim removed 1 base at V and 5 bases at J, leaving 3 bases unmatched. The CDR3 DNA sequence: TGTGCCAGCAGCTTAGGGGCTAGCGGGGGAGATACGCAGTATTTT. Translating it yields CASSLGASGGDTQYF.

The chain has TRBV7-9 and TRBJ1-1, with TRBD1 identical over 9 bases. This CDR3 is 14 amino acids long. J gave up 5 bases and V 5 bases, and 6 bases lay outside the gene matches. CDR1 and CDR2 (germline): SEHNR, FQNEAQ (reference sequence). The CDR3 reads CASSKTGGKTEAFF. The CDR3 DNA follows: TGTGCCAGCAGCAAAACAGGGGGCAAAACTGAAGCTTTCTTT. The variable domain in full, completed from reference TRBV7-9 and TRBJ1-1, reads DTGVSQNPRHKITKRGQNVTFRCDPISEHNRLYWYRQTLGQGPEFLTYFQNEAQLEKSRLLSDRFSAERPKGSFSTLEIQRTEQGDSAMYLCASSKTGGKTEAFFGQGTRLTVV.

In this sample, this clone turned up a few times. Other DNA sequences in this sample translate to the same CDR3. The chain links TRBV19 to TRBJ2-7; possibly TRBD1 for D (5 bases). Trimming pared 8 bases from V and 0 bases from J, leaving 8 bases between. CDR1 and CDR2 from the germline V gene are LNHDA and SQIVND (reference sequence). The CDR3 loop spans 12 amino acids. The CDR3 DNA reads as TGTGCCAGTGGGGCTAACTCCTACGAGCAGTACTTC. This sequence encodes CASGANSYEQYF.

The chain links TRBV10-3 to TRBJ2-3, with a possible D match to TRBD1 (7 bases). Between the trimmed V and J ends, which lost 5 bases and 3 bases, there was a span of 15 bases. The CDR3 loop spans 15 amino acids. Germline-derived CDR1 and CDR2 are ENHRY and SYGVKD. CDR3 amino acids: CAISSGGRATDTQYF. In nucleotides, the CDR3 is TGTGCCATCAGTTCAGGGGGGCGGGCGACAGATACGCAGTATTTT.

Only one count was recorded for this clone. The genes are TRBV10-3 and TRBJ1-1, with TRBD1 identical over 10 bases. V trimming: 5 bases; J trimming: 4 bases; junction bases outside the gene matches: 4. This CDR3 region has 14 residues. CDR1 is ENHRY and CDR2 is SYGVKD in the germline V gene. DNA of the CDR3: TGTGCCATCAGTAACGGACAGGGGGGCACTGAAGCTTTCTTT. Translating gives CAISNGQGGTEAFF.

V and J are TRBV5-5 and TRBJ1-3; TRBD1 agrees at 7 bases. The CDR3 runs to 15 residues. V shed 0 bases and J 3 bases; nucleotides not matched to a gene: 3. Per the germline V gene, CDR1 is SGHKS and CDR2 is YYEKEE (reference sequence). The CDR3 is CASSLGQGDGNTIYF. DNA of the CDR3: TGTGCCAGCAGCTTGGGACAGGGAGATGGAAACACCATATATTTT.

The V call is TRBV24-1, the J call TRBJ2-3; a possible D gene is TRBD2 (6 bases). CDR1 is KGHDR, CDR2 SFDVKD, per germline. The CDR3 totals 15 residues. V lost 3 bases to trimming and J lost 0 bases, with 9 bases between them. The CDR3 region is CATSDPGASTDTQYF. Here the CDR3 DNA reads TGTGCCACCAGTGATCCGGGAGCAAGCACAGATACGCAGTATTTT.

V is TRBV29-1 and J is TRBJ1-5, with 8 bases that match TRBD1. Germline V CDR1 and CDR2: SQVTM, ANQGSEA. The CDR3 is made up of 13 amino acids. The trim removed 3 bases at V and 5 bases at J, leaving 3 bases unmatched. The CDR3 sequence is CSVDTGGDQPQHF. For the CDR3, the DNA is TGCAGCGTTGACACAGGGGGAGATCAGCCCCAGCATTTT.